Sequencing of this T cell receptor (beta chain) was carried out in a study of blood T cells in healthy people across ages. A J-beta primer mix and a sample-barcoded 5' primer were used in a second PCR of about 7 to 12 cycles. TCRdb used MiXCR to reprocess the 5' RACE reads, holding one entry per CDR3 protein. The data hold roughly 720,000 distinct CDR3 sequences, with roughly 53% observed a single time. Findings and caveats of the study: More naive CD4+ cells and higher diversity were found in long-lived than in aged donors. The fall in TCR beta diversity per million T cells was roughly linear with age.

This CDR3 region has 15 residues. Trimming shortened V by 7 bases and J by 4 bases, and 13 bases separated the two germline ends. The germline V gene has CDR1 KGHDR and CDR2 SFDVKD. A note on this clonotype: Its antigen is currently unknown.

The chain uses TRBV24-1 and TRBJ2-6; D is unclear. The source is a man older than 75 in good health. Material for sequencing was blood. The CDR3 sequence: CATSGGNAGANVLTF. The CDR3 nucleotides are TGTGCCACCAGCGGCGGCAACGCCGGGGCCAACGTCCTGACTTTC.